This T cell receptor beta chain originates from a study of CD8+ T cells in alopecia areata. Study conclusions and caveats: Possibly as an HLA-related effect, TCR sharing across patients appeared less clear than in mice. When scalp samples are sequenced, resident alphabeta T cells of normal skin are also captured. Lesional scalp displayed greater clonality than normal scalp, most notably in alopecia totalis/universalis.

The CDR3 runs 13 residues. Germline V gene sequence: CDR1 LNHDA, CDR2 SQIVND (reference sequence). V was pared by 6 bases and J by 6 bases, with 11 bases between. Cell sorting was applied to PBMCs, and CD4+ and CD8+ T cells were collected. Notes on this clone: Its cognate antigen is unknown.

Reverse transcribed after extraction, RNA yielded cDNA as the sequencing template. TCRdb's table, derived via immunoSEQ multiplex PCR, lists solely in-frame clones and lacks some. Of under 150,000 clones listed, around 62% were seen once; the top ten hold around 34%. Sequenced: CD8+ T cells sorted from blood. The source is a human donor in good health. The chain combines TRBV19 with TRBJ2-2; the D is unclear. The CDR3 DNA follows: TGTGCCAGTAGCCCTACTTCCTCCGGGGAGCTGTTTTTT. Translation gives CASSPTSSGELFF. The full variable domain, completed using reference TRBV19 and TRBJ2-2, is DGGITQSPKYLFRKEGQNVTLSCEQNLNHDAMYWYRQDPGQGLRLIYYSQIVNDFQKGDIAEGYSVSREKKESFPLTVTSAQKNPTAFYLCASSPTSSGELFFGEGSRLTVL.